The sequence of this T cell receptor (beta chain) was determined in a study of long-term antiretroviral therapy in people with HIV. All donors provided no fewer than one pre-ART and no fewer than two post-ART PBMC samples. Every single participant having HIV got treatment inside the United States. The V gene's germline CDR1 is MNHEY and CDR2 SMNVEV (reference sequence). Between the trimmed V and J ends, which lost 2 bases and 5 bases, there was a span of 16 bases. This CDR3 is 15 amino acids long. Runs used v3.0 of the immunoSEQ assay and were done at survey level. Profiling relied on immunoSEQ multiplex PCR, and the TCRdb table lists in-frame clones only, not all of them. The sample yields 30,000 to 45,000 clones, less than 85% seen once.

This TCR came from a man aged 30-40 years with HIV. The chain is built from TRBV27 and TRBJ2-7; D gene uncertain. This material consisted of unsorted PBMCs, taken 3.4 years after starting antiretroviral therapy. The CDR3 sequence: CASSLEGVQWNEQYF. CDR3 nucleotide sequence: TGTGCCAGCAGTTTAGAAGGTGTACAATGGAACGAGCAGTACTTC.